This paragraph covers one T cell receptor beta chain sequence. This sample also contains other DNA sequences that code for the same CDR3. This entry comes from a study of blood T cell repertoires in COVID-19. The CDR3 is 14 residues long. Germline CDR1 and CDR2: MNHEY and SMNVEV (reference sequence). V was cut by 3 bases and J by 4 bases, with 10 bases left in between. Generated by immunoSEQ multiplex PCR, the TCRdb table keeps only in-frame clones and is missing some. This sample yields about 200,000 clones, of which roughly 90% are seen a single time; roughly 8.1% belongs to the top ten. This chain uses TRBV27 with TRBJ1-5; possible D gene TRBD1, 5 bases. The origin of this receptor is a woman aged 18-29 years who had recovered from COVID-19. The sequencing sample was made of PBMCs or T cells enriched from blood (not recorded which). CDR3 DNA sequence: TGTGCCAGCAGTTTTAGGGGAGGGAATCAGCCCCAGCATTTT. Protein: CASSFRGGNQPQHF.